A selection of T cell receptor beta chains follows, all from one sample in a study of response to subunit inactivated influenza vaccine. From the RT-PCR reads, TCRdb called clonotypes with MiXCR, one entry per CDR3 protein. The repertoire includes around 200,000 distinct CDR3 sequences, approximately 15% of them detected once, and roughly 24% sits in the top ten. The source was CD8+ T cells sorted from PBMCs, collected less than 6 days after vaccination. All receptors come from a man aged 45 to 65 who received an inactivated influenza vaccine. CDR3s include the opening cysteine and the closing phenylalanine or tryptophan. The D gene is left open where the match is weak. Not all rows give a size; the values are once, few, many and, for expanded clones, a class.

clone size,D gene,J gene,V gene,CDR3 protein,CDR3 DNA
many,NA,TRBJ2-7,TRBV28,CASSLWGTFSYEQYF,TGTGCCAGCAGTTTATGGGGGACATTCTCCTACGAGCAGTACTTC
NA,NA,TRBJ2-5,TRBV7-9,CASSLEVWTPETQYF,TGTGCCAGCAGCTTAGAGGTTTGGACCCCGGAGACCCAGTACTTC
few,TRBD2,TRBJ2-1,TRBV28,CASRGDVGRSYNEQFF,TGTGCCAGCCGGGGGGACGTAGGGCGCTCCTACAATGAGCAGTTCTTC
few,NA,TRBJ2-7,TRBV6-2/TRBV6-3,CATSGALEQYF,TGTGCCACCAGCGGTGCCCTCGAGCAGTACTTC
few,NA,TRBJ1-5,TRBV15,CATSRDKGQAQPQHF,TGTGCCACCAGCAGAGACAAGGGGCAGGCTCAGCCCCAGCATTTT
NA,TRBD1,TRBJ2-5,TRBV7-9,CASTGTGVSAETQYF,TGTGCCAGCACCGGGACAGGGGTTAGTGCTGAGACCCAGTACTTC
many,NA,TRBJ2-7,TRBV5-1,CASSLRGQSTYEQYF,TGCGCCAGCAGCTTGAGGGGACAAAGCACCTACGAGCAGTACTTC
few,TRBD2,TRBJ2-1,TRBV7-3,CASSSRPPGLAAYNEQFF,TGTGCCAGCAGCTCCCGGCCCCCTGGACTAGCGGCCTACAATGAGCAGTTCTTC
NA,TRBD1,TRBJ2-7,TRBV4-3,CASSPGDRNYEQYF,TGCGCCAGCAGCCCCGGGGACAGGAACTACGAGCAGTACTTC
NA,NA,TRBJ2-2,TRBV6-5,CASSYYGGLAGELFF,TGTGCCAGCAGTTACTACGGGGGGCTTGCCGGGGAGCTGTTTTTT
NA,TRBD2,TRBJ2-1,TRBV25-1,CASSEYGLVHNEQFF,TGTGCCAGCAGTGAGTATGGACTAGTCCACAATGAGCAGTTCTTC
few,TRBD2,TRBJ2-1,TRBV29-1,CSVTDRLAGVYNEQFF,TGCAGCGTGACCGACCGACTAGCGGGAGTCTACAATGAGCAGTTCTTC
many,NA,TRBJ2-5,TRBV5-6,CASSLVGEETQYF,TGTGCCAGCAGCTTGGTCGGCGAAGAGACCCAGTACTTC
many,NA,TRBJ1-2,TRBV12-3/TRBV12-4,CASSPGQRYGYTF,TGTGCCAGCAGCCCCGGACAGCGCTATGGCTACACCTTC
few,TRBD2,TRBJ2-1,TRBV7-6,CASSPTSGGAFNEQFF,TGTGCCAGCAGCCCGACTAGCGGGGGGGCCTTCAATGAGCAGTTCTTC
NA,NA,TRBJ2-7,TRBV29-1,CSVQDNSYEQYF,TGCAGCGTTCAGGATAACTCCTACGAGCAGTACTTC
NA,TRBD2,TRBJ2-7,TRBV4-3,CASSQEGASGRHISYEQYF,TGCGCCAGCAGCCAAGAGGGCGCTAGCGGGAGGCATATCTCCTACGAGCAGTACTTC
NA,NA,TRBJ1-5,TRBV6-1,CASSEAGGQPQHF,TGTGCCAGCAGTGAAGCGGGGGGTCAGCCCCAGCATTTT
few,TRBD1,TRBJ2-2,TRBV20-1,CSARDLNRGASGELFF,TGCAGTGCTAGAGACCTAAACAGGGGGGCAAGCGGGGAGCTGTTTTTT
few,NA,TRBJ2-7,TRBV6-2/TRBV6-3,CASSGTSPYEQYF,TGTGCCAGCAGCGGGACATCCCCCTACGAGCAGTACTTC
NA,NA,TRBJ1-1,TRBV20-1,CSASRVHLNTEAFF,TGCAGTGCTAGCAGGGTACACCTGAACACTGAAGCTTTCTTT
few,NA,TRBJ2-5,TRBV4-2,CASSQEGGRYQETQYF,TGTGCCAGCAGCCAAGAGGGAGGTCGATACCAAGAGACCCAGTACTTC